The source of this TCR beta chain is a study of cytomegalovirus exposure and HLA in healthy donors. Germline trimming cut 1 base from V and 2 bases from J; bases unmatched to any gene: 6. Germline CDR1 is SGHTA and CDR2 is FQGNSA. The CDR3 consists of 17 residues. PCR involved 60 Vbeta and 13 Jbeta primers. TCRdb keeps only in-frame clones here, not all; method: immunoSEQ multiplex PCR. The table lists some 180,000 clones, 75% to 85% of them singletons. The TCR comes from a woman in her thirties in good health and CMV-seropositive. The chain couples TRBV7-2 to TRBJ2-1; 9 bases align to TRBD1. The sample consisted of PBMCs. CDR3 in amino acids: CASSLEGTGFPYNEQFF. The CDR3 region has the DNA TGTGCCAGCAGCTTAGAGGGGACAGGGTTCCCCTACAATGAGCAGTTCTTC.